These 2 T cell receptor beta chains were all obtained from the same sample, sequenced in a study of blood T cell repertoires in COVID-19. Clones were sequenced by immunoSEQ multiplex PCR, and TCRdb holds only the in-frame ones, with some missing. The sample shows some 46,000 clones, around 90% of them seen only once. Sample: peripheral blood. Source of these receptors: a man in his fifties with acute or convalescent COVID-19.

This rearrangement joins TRBV30 to TRBJ2-5; 13 bases map to TRBD2. The length of the CDR3 is 18 residues. Germline-derived CDR1 and CDR2 are GTSNPN and SVGIG (reference sequence). Losses at the gene ends were 2 bases for V and 2 bases for J; bases not matched to a gene: 11. The DNA of the CDR3 is TGTGCCTGGAGTAGGACAGGGGGGACTAGCGGGGTTCAAGAGACCCAGTACTTC. Its protein is CAWSRTGGTSGVQETQYF.

The chain joins TRBV6-4 to TRBJ1-1, with D perhaps TRBD1 (5 bases). Trimming took off 3 bases at V and 8 bases at J, with 22 bases between the two ends. Germline values: CDR1 MRHNA, CDR2 SNTAGT. CDR3 length: 16 amino acids. The CDR3 loop reads CASSESSGGGENEAFF. The CDR3 nucleotides read TGTGCCAGCAGTGAATCCTCCGGGGGGGGTGAAAACGAAGCTTTCTTT.